A single sample is the source of the 17 T cell receptor beta chains below, sequenced in a study of T cell repertoires in cytomegalovirus infection. TCRdb recomputed calls from the reads with MiXCR, one row per CDR3 protein. The table has about 890,000 distinct CDR3 sequences, roughly 30% seen once; the top ten hold over 10%. What these receptors recognize is not known. The sequences come from cultured CD8+ T cells from PBMCs, collected from culture after CMV antigen stimulation. These receptors all come from a human donor in good health (CMV status not recorded). Some clones in this sample may be carry-over from other donors' samples.

This clonotype has a count of ten or more. The rearrangement joins TRBV7-6 to TRBJ2-7, with D perhaps TRBD2 (5 bases). Per the germline V gene, CDR1 is SGHVS and CDR2 is FNYEAQ. The CDR3 covers 14 residues. V was cut by 4 bases and J by 3 bases, with 13 bases left in between. The CDR3 DNA reads as TGTGCCAGCAGCTCTCACGAAGGACTCTACGAGCAGTACTTC. Translated, it gives CASSSHEGLYEQYF.

This chain uses TRBV6-6 with TRBJ2-7; D call uncertain. The germline V and J ends were trimmed by 2 bases and 6 bases, with 17 bases remaining between them. From germline, CDR1 is MNHNY and CDR2 SVGAGI (reference sequence). This CDR3 region has 15 residues. DNA of the CDR3: TGTGCCAGCAGTTACCGGCCAGCCCACCCATCCGAGCAGTACGTC. This sequence encodes CASSYRPAHPSEQYV.

This clonotype was counted between two and nine times. The chain has TRBV3-1 and TRBJ1-1; TRBD1 aligns across 7 bases. The CDR3 contains 16 residues. The V segment lost 1 base and the J segment 5 bases; nucleotides outside the gene matches: 10. Germline V gene lookup returns CDR1 LGHDT and CDR2 YNNKEL (reference sequence). The CDR3 DNA is TGTGCCAGCAGCCAAGGGACGTTTAGGGGGCAAACTGAAGCTTTCTTT. Encoded protein: CASSQGTFRGQTEAFF.

The chain couples TRBV15 to TRBJ1-2; D is perhaps TRBD1 (6 bases). CDR1 is LNHNV and CDR2 is YYDKDF in the germline V gene (reference sequence). The V and J ends lost 0 bases and 4 bases respectively, with 9 bases between them. This CDR3 has 14 residues. The CDR3 spells CATSRDQGRYGYTF. CDR3 bases: TGTGCCACCAGCAGAGATCAGGGGCGCTATGGCTACACCTTC.

This clonotype was observed a handful of times. The rearrangement joins TRBV12-3 or TRBV12-4 to TRBJ2-1; 10 positions match TRBD1. After removal of 6 bases from V and 2 bases from J, the junction contained 7 bases not matched to a gene. This CDR3 region has 16 residues. In DNA, the CDR3 is TGTGCCAGCAGGGATGGACAGGGGGTAACCTACAATGAGCAGTTCTTC. Protein: CASRDGQGVTYNEQFF.

This clonotype was seen a handful of times. This chain uses TRBV12-3 or TRBV12-4 with TRBJ1-3, with a weak D call TRBD1 (6 bases). Between the trimmed V and J ends, which lost 7 bases and 1 base, there was a span of 23 bases. This CDR3 spans 18 amino acids. This chain's CDR3 is CASIMASYGGLSGNTIYF. The CDR3 DNA is TGTGCCAGCATAATGGCTTCTTACGGGGGGCTGTCTGGAAACACCATATATTTT.

The chain is built from TRBV4-2 and TRBJ1-1, with D uncertain. Germline V gene sequence: CDR1 LGHNA, CDR2 YNFKEQ. Trimming took off 1 base at V and 1 base at J, with 7 bases between the two ends. The CDR3 is 14 residues long. The CDR3 reads CASSQGWENTEAFF. CDR3 DNA sequence: TGTGCCAGCAGCCAAGGTTGGGAGAACACTGAAGCTTTCTTT.

The chain has TRBV19 and TRBJ2-2; D is uncertain. Between the trimmed V and J ends, which lost 5 bases and 3 bases, there was a span of 7 bases. CDR1 and CDR2 from the germline V gene are LNHDA and SQIVND (reference sequence). The CDR3 contains 13 residues. The CDR3 DNA is TGTGCCAGTAGTTGGTCTTACACCGGGGAGCTGTTTTTT. Amino acid sequence: CASSWSYTGELFF.

J is TRBJ2-1 and V is TRBV19, with 11 nucleotides matching TRBD2. Germline V gene sequence: CDR1 LNHDA, CDR2 SQIVND (reference sequence). CDR3 length equals 16 residues. V was pared by 5 bases and J by 4 bases, with 7 bases of the junction left unmatched. The CDR3 nucleotides are TGTGCCAGTAGTCTCCTAGCGGGGGGTTTTTACAATGAGCAGTTCTTC. Translating gives CASSLLAGGFYNEQFF. Variable domain in full (rest from reference TRBV19 and TRBJ2-1): DGGITQSPKYLFRKEGQNVTLSCEQNLNHDAMYWYRQDPGQGLRLIYYSQIVNDFQKGDIAEGYSVSREKKESFPLTVTSAQKNPTAFYLCASSLLAGGFYNEQFFGPGTRLTVL.

The chain has TRBV6-6 and TRBJ2-7; D gene uncertain. From germline, CDR1 is MNHNY and CDR2 SVGAGI (reference sequence). The CDR3 has 16 residues. With 2 bases removed from V and 3 bases from J, the gap between germline ends came to 17 bases. This chain's CDR3 is CASSYAGPGNDYEQYF. CDR3 DNA: TGTGCCAGCAGTTACGCCGGCCCAGGAAATGACTACGAGCAGTACTTC.

This clonotype was picked up many times. The V call is TRBV7-6, the J call TRBJ2-3; 8 nucleotides line up with TRBD2. Germline CDR1 is SGHVS and CDR2 is FNYEAQ. The CDR3 loop spans 16 amino acids. V was pared by 5 bases and J by 3 bases, with 10 bases of the junction left unmatched. CDR3 residues: CASSLSGEGATDTQYF. CDR3 sequence (DNA): TGTGCCAGCAGCCTTAGCGGGGAAGGTGCAACAGATACGCAGTATTTT.

The CDR3 loop reads CTSSTVLVYEQYV. The CDR3 coding sequence is TGTACCAGCAGCACCGTCCTCGTCTACGAGCAGTACGTC. The J gene is TRBJ2-7, the V gene TRBV12-3 or TRBV12-4, with D unclear. The CDR3 contains 13 residues.

There are a few counts of this clonotype. The genes are TRBV5-1 and TRBJ2-7, with 11 bases that match TRBD1. V gave up 5 bases and J gave up 3 bases; unmatched junction bases: 10. The CDR3 is 16 amino acids. Germline values: CDR1 SGHRS, CDR2 YFSETQ. In nucleotides, the CDR3 is TGCGCCAGCAGTCCCGGGACAGGGGGGCCCAGCTACGAGCAGTACGTC. Translation: CASSPGTGGPSYEQYV.

The CDR3 here is CASSLIQGAGGYTF. Here the CDR3 DNA reads TGTGCCAGCAGTTTGATACAGGGGGCGGGGGGCTACACCTTC. This chain uses TRBV27 with TRBJ1-2, with 9 bases identical to TRBD1. CDR3 length equals 14 residues. V lost 3 bases and J lost 8; bases outside the gene matches: 7. Germline V gene data show CDR1 as MNHEY and CDR2 as SMNVEV (reference sequence).

This clonotype was counted at least ten times. The chain has TRBV7-9 and TRBJ1-1; 8 positions match TRBD1. Germline CDR1 and CDR2: SEHNR and FQNEAQ (reference sequence). The CDR3 is 12 amino acids. Trimming took 5 bases from V and 8 from J; bases not matched to a gene: 4. CDR3 sequence reads: CASSPQGAEAFF. CDR3 in DNA: TGTGCCAGCAGCCCCCAGGGGGCGGAAGCTTTCTTT. Combining the CDR3 with reference TRBV7-9 and TRBJ1-1 gives the whole variable domain DTGVSQNPRHKITKRGQNVTFRCDPISEHNRLYWYRQTLGQGPEFLTYFQNEAQLEKSRLLSDRFSAERPKGSFSTLEIQRTEQGDSAMYLCASSPQGAEAFFGQGTRLTVV.

This chain connects TRBV19 to TRBJ2-1; TRBD1 or TRBD2 may be the D gene (5 bases each). The CDR3 length is 12 residues. Trimming pared 11 bases from V and 10 bases from J, leaving 18 bases between. Looked up from germline, CDR1 is LNHDA and CDR2 is SQIVND (reference sequence). The CDR3 DNA is TGTGCCTCCTCCCGGTTGGGGGTCGAGCAGTTCTTC. Amino acid sequence: CASSRLGVEQFF.

This clonotype was detected a few times. The chain links TRBV7-9 to TRBJ2-5; 12 nucleotides agree with TRBD2. CDR1 and CDR2 from the germline V gene are SEHNR and FQNEAQ (reference sequence). This CDR3 spans 16 amino acids. The V and J ends lost 6 bases and 10 bases, in that order; junction bases with no gene match: 15. CDR3 in DNA: TGTGCCAGCAGTTCCCCGACTAGCGGGGGAGTCCACGACCAGTACTTC. It yields the protein CASSSPTSGGVHDQYF.